The 11 T cell receptor beta chains below were found in one sample sequenced in a study of blood T cell repertoires in COVID-19. Sequenced by immunoSEQ multiplex PCR; TCRdb stores in-frame clones only, minus some. Counted here are about 240,000 clones, 60% to 75% occurring once; the ten biggest clones make up about 3.5%. The sample comprised peripheral blood. These receptors originate from a woman at least 80 years old with acute or convalescent COVID-19.

The CDR3 loop is CASSYLQGGNTIYF. DNA of the CDR3: TGTGCCAGCAGTTACTTACAGGGAGGAAACACCATATATTTT. The V call is TRBV6-5, the J call TRBJ1-3, with TRBD1 as a possible D gene (6 bases). V lost 1 base to trimming and J lost 4 bases, with 8 bases between them. Germline CDR1 MNHEY, CDR2 SVGAGI. This CDR3 has 14 amino acids.

The chain is built from TRBV5-1 and TRBJ1-2; a possible D gene is TRBD1 (6 bases). Germline V gene sequence: CDR1 SGHRS, CDR2 YFSETQ. V dropped 0 bases and J dropped 4 bases, with 10 bases sitting between them. This CDR3 spans 14 amino acids. CDR3 coding DNA: TGCGCCAGCAGCTTGGCAACAGGGACCTATGGCTACACCTTC. Its translation: CASSLATGTYGYTF.

This chain links TRBV2 with TRBJ2-3; possible D gene TRBD1, 5 bases. This CDR3 is built from 12 residues. Trimming removed 4 bases at V and 8 bases at J, with 10 bases between. CDR1 SNHLY and CDR2 FYNNEI come from the germline V gene. CDR3 in amino acids: CASSVKGITQYF. CDR3 nucleotide sequence: TGTGCCAGCAGTGTTAAGGGGATTACGCAGTATTTT.

V usage is TRBV4-3 and J usage is TRBJ1-2; TRBD1 is a possible D gene (6 bases). V gave up 0 bases and J gave up 4 bases, with 18 bases separating them. Germline values: CDR1 LGHNA, CDR2 YSLEER. The CDR3 length is 17 residues. DNA of the CDR3: TGCGCCAGCAGCCAAGATCTGGTTGAAGGGGGAAGCTATGGCTACACCTTC. Translated, it gives CASSQDLVEGGSYGYTF.

This chain uses TRBV7-9 with TRBJ2-5; TRBD2 matches 7 bases. Losses at the gene ends were 5 bases for V and 5 bases for J; bases not matched to a gene: 8. CDR1 and CDR2 (germline): SEHNR, FQNEAQ (reference sequence). CDR3 length equals 14 residues. CDR3 residues: CASSGTRDYETQYF. DNA of the CDR3: TGTGCCAGCAGCGGGACCCGGGACTACGAGACCCAGTACTTC.

CDR3 nucleotides: TGTGCCAGCAGTGAAGTGAGGGGGTATCAGCCCCAGCATTTT. Translating it yields CASSEVRGYQPQHF. V and J are TRBV6-1 and TRBJ1-5; tentatively, D is TRBD1 (6 bases). This CDR3 has 14 residues. The V end was cut by 1 base, the J end by 5 bases, with 9 bases between. The V gene's germline CDR1 is MNHNS and CDR2 SASEGT.

DNA for the CDR3: TGCGCCAGCAGCCTTCAGTACAGACAGGGTAGTGAAGCTTTCTTT. It encodes CASSLQYRQGSEAFF. The rearrangement links TRBV5-1 to TRBJ1-1, with 7 nucleotides matching TRBD1. The germline V gene encodes CDR1 SGHRS and CDR2 YFSETQ. The CDR3 contains 15 residues. J was trimmed by 7 bases and V by 4 bases; bases with no gene match: 13. Supplemented by reference TRBV5-1 and TRBJ1-1, the full variable domain reads KAGVTQTPRYLIKTRGQQVTLSCSPISGHRSVSWYQQTPGQGLQFLFEYFSETQRNKGNFPGRFSGRQFSNSRSEMNVSTLELGDSALYLCASSLQYRQGSEAFFGQGTRLTVV.

The rearrangement joins TRBV7-3 to TRBJ2-3, with TRBD2 matching 12 bases. Trimming cost V 0 bases and J 5 bases; bases outside gene matches: 0. This CDR3 is 15 amino acids long. The V gene's germline CDR1 is SGHTA and CDR2 FQGTGA. The CDR3 reads CASSLTGLAGDTQYF. CDR3 DNA: TGTGCCAGCAGCTTAACGGGACTAGCGGGAGATACGCAGTATTTT.

This sequence joins TRBV5-1 and TRBJ1-2, with D unresolved. This CDR3 has 13 amino acids. Germline-derived CDR1 and CDR2 are SGHRS and YFSETQ. V lost 3 bases and J lost 8, with 14 bases in between. The CDR3 region is CASSSTSGGGYTF. CDR3 sequence (DNA): TGCGCCAGCAGCTCTACGTCGGGAGGAGGCTACACCTTC.

The chain uses TRBV7-3 and TRBJ1-3, with D perhaps TRBD1 (6 bases). This CDR3 has 15 amino acids. Trimming cost V 3 bases and J 4 bases, with 13 bases left between them. Germline CDR1 reads SGHTA; CDR2 reads FQGTGA. This CDR3 is CASSLTPGQGNTIYF. In nucleotides, the CDR3 is TGTGCCAGCAGCTTGACTCCGGGACAAGGAAACACCATATATTTT.

V gene TRBV4-3 combines with J gene TRBJ1-2; 8 nucleotides line up with TRBD1. Germline CDR1 LGHNA, CDR2 YSLEER. There are 16 residues in the CDR3. Trimming removed 0 bases from V and 4 bases from J; junction bases left unmatched: 7. This CDR3 is CASSQDMAGGVYGYTF. CDR3 DNA: TGCGCCAGCAGCCAAGATATGGCAGGGGGCGTCTATGGCTACACCTTC.